The 6 T cell receptor beta chains below were found in one sample sequenced in a study of cytomegalovirus exposure and HLA in healthy donors (dated by TCRdb to about 2017). The library was built by means of the immunoSEQ multiplex PCR assay. For the multiplex PCR, a mixture combining 60 forward primers for TCR Vbeta segments and 13 reverse primers for TCR Jbeta segments was used. Not all clones reach the TCRdb copy of this immuneACCESS table, which keeps in-frame sequences only. Checked studies attribute under half of the gap to unresolved V genes and leave the rest unexplained. The sample table holds roughly 120,000 clones, of which over 60% were seen once. The ten largest make up roughly 4% of the sample. Sequencing input: PBMCs. The receptors derive from a human donor in good health.

This clone came up once. V gene TRBV4-1 combines with J gene TRBJ2-7, with TRBD1 matching over 7 bases. J gave up 2 bases and V 4 bases, and 5 bases lay outside the gene matches. The length of the CDR3 is 14 residues. CDR1 is MGHRA, CDR2 YSYEKL, per germline. DNA for the CDR3: TGCGCCAGCAGCCCCCGGGACAGAGCCTACGAGCAGTACTTC. Amino acid sequence: CASSPRDRAYEQYF.

This clone appeared once. The J gene is TRBJ1-2, the V gene TRBV6-1; 9 bases map to TRBD1. CDR1 and CDR2 (germline): MNHNS, SASEGT. CDR3 size: 13 residues. Trimming removed 4 bases from V and 4 bases from J; junction bases left unmatched: 1. CDR3 nucleotide sequence: TGTGCCAGCAGTGTGGGACAGGGCTATGGCTACACCTTC. This gives the protein CASSVGQGYGYTF.

V is TRBV5-6 and J is TRBJ1-1; 8 bases match TRBD1. CDR1 is SGHDT and CDR2 is YYEEEE in the germline V gene. This CDR3 has 14 amino acids. Trimming cost V 0 bases and J 5 bases; bases outside gene matches: 3. Here the CDR3 reads CASSLGQGRTEAFF. The CDR3 region has the DNA TGTGCCAGCAGCTTGGGACAGGGGAGAACTGAAGCTTTCTTT.

V and J are TRBV5-1 and TRBJ2-1, with D perhaps TRBD1 (5 bases). Trimming shortened V by 0 bases and J by 5 bases, and 6 bases separated the two germline ends. This CDR3 contains 13 residues. Germline CDR1 and CDR2: SGHRS and YFSETQ. CDR3 sequence: CASSLVQDNEQFF. As DNA, the CDR3 is TGCGCCAGCAGCTTGGTACAGGACAATGAGCAGTTCTTC.

Of note for this clone: The same CDR3 arises from other DNA sequences in this sample as well. In nucleotides, the CDR3 is TGTGCCAGCAGCTTGGACAGTAACACTGAAGCTTTCTTT. As protein: CASSLDSNTEAFF. The chain uses TRBV5-4 and TRBJ1-1; D gene unclear. With 0 bases removed from V and 2 bases from J, the gap between germline ends came to 5 bases. CDR3 length equals 13 residues. Germline V gives CDR1 SGHNT, CDR2 YYREEE (reference sequence). The entire variable domain, with the rest obtained from reference TRBV5-4 and TRBJ1-1, is as follows: ETGVTQSPTHLIKTRGQQVTLRCSSQSGHNTVSWYQQALGQGPQFIFQYYREEENGRGNFPPRFSGLQFPNYSSELNVNALELDDSALYLCASSLDSNTEAFFGQGTRLTVV.

The V gene is TRBV18, the J gene TRBJ1-1, with D perhaps TRBD1 (5 bases). Trimming took 3 bases from V and 2 from J, leaving 10 bases between them. The length of the CDR3 is 14 residues. CDR1 is KGHSH, CDR2 LQKENI, per germline. CDR3 in amino acids: CASSPRTPNTEAFF. Here the CDR3 DNA reads TGTGCCAGCTCACCTAGGACACCAAACACTGAAGCTTTCTTT.